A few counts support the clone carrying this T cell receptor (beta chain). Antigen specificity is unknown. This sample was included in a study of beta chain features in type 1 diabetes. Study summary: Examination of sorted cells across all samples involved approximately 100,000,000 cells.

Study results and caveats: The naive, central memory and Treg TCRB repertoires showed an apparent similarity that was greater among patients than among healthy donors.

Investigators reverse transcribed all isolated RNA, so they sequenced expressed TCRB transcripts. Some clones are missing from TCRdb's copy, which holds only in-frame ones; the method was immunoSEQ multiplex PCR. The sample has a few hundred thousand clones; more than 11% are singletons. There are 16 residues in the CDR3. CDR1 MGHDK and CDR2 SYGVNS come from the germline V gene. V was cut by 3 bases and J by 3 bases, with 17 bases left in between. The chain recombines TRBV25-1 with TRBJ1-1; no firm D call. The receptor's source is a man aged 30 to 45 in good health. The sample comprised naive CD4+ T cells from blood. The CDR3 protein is CASSEVVGLIDTEAFF. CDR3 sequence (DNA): TGTGCCAGCAGTGAGGTTGTAGGGCTTATTGACACTGAAGCTTTCTTT. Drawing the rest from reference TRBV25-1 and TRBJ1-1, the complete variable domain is EADIYQTPRYLVIGTGKKITLECSQTMGHDKMYWYQQDPGMELHLIHYSYGVNSTEKGDLSSESTVSRIRTEHFPLTLESARPSHTSQYLCASSEVVGLIDTEAFFGQGTRLTVV.